Reported below is one TCR beta chain. Those enrolled in Seattle joined during active infection and were followed longitudinally afterward. The CDR3 runs 13 residues. The V gene's germline CDR1 is SQVTM and CDR2 ANQGSEA. Trimming cost V 4 bases and J 3 bases, with 11 bases left between them. This specimen belongs to a study of blood T cell repertoires in COVID-19. Overall study context: From T cells, B-cell-depleted T cells, or PBMCs came the material, which was cDNA or gDNA.

In the study's own analysis: Reference gene primer amplification gave nucleated cell count estimates. Measured with immunoSEQ multiplex PCR; TCRdb has only the in-frame clones, and not every one. V and J calls and clone size come straight from that table; D and trimming were deduced from the DNA. The repertoire includes roughly 100,000 clones, roughly 92% of them detected once, and 1.9% sits in the top ten. Sequencing used peripheral blood. This receptor was identified in a woman aged 45-59 years with COVID-19, enrolled during active disease. The chain recombines TRBV29-1 with TRBJ2-3, with D perhaps TRBD1 (5 bases). In DNA form, the CDR3 reads TGCAGCGTTGTAAGGGGTTCGACAGATACGCAGTATTTT. Translation gives CSVVRGSTDTQYF.